This T cell receptor (beta chain) was sequenced during a study of T cell responses to AZD1222 COVID-19 vaccine (dated by TCRdb to about 2021). For the study in its entirety: TCR sequencing was performed for 230 to 250 trial participants, of whom 200 to 210 were given two doses of AZD1222 and around 26 were given two doses of MenACWY control vaccine. Trial participants were enrolled into age subgroups of 18-55, 56-69 and 70-plus years, which contained about 150, 27 and 61 TCR-sequenced participants, respectively. What the study reported, not specific to this receptor: Epitopes outside the regions mutated in the B.1.351 and B.1.1.7 variants were reportedly recognized by nearly half of the unique spike-specific TCRs. Vaccine-associated CD4 TCRs spanned the whole spike protein, with dominant responses in regions 160-218 and 743-854. Because no samples from the day 14 peak response were available, repertoires could be characterized only after the peak T cell response. The 56-69-year group was small, and its depth increase did not reach significance, likely because of low power. A significant rise in spike-specific TCR breadth and depth was observed after two AZD1222 doses relative to day 0 and relative to MenACWY recipients. Conclusions about previously exposed vaccinees were limited because only six AZD1222 recipients were SARS-CoV-2 seropositive at baseline. Participants were mostly white British and included more females than males, and it was suggested by the authors that clonal diversity may have been underestimated.

The CDR3 measures 15 amino acids from cysteine to phenylalanine. This entry keeps only the CDR3 DNA: 45 bases, framed from base 1. As encoded in the germline V gene, CDR1 is SGHRS while CDR2 is YFSETQ. V loses 0 bases at its end and J loses 4 bases; junction bases beyond the gene matches: 2. The CDR3 regions of human TCRbeta chains were analyzed by immunosequencing. On the study's bioinformatics: TCRs in the repertoires were compared against a reference library of SARS-CoV-2-specific TCRs that had been generated with the MIRA antigen-specificity platform. Breadth meant the fraction of unique TCRs that were SARS-CoV-2-associated, whereas depth meant the fraction of total T cells that were SARS-CoV-2-associated. Each spike-specific TCR was assigned to its reactive spike region and to a CD4 or CD8 class using the MIRA data. Log10-transformed breadth and depth values were compared by one-way ANOVA with Sidak's multiple comparisons tests. TCRdb took this table from immuneACCESS and kept in-frame rearrangements with V and J called. Such tables lack part of the clones; where checked against another copy, unresolved V genes explain under half of the gap, and the rest is unexplained. Clone size and V and J calls were adopted from that table, with D and trimming inferred from the DNA. In this sample the table shows about 75,000 clones, around 86% of which occur a single time. The ten largest clonotypes hold roughly 18% of the sample.

What the time point label conveys for this sample: about 28 days (+/-7) after the second vaccine dose. Because spike-specific TCR depth and breadth did not differ between the two schedules, AZD1222 recipients who got a second dose at roughly 4 weeks were pooled with those who got a second dose at roughly 12 weeks. Samples from vaccinated people were obtained from the UK trials COV001 and COV002, which included a single-blind randomized controlled phase 2/3 trial of AZD1222 (ChAdOx1 nCoV-19) in healthy adults. For TCRbeta chain sequencing, PBMC samples were collected from trial participants at day 0 and at day 28 after the second dose. Concerning this clone itself: Its target antigen remains unknown. Base quality data are lacking; no much larger clone is found one base away.

The chain joins TRBV5-1 to TRBJ1-3, with 9 bases aligning to TRBD1. This specimen was peripheral blood, taken 28 days after the second AZD1222 dose. This clonotype was obtained from an adult who received the AZD1222 COVID-19 vaccine. The DNA reads as follows: TGCGCCAGCAGCTTGGGGACAGGGGCCGGAAACACCATATATTTT. Protein translation: CASSLGTGAGNTIYF.